The 30 T cell receptor beta chains given below trace back to one sample, sequenced in a study of blood T cell repertoires in COVID-19. Generated by immunoSEQ multiplex PCR, the TCRdb table keeps only in-frame clones and is missing some. The table lists 200,000 to 250,000 clones, around 90% of them singletons. The sample was peripheral blood. Receptor source: a man aged 25 to 40 with COVID-19, enrolled during active disease.

This chain connects TRBV7-9 to TRBJ1-1; D call uncertain. Per germline, CDR1 SEHNR and CDR2 FQNEAQ (reference sequence). This CDR3 has 14 amino acids. The ends were cut back, 0 bases at V and 2 bases at J, with 7 bases in the middle. CDR3 sequence: CASSLALGNTEAFF. The CDR3 nucleotides are TGTGCCAGCAGCTTAGCGCTCGGTAACACTGAAGCTTTCTTT.

The chain employs TRBV9 and TRBJ2-1; possible D gene TRBD2, 5 bases. The germline V and J ends were trimmed by 6 bases and 0 bases, with 13 bases remaining between them. Per the germline V gene, CDR1 is SGDLS and CDR2 is YYNGEE. The length of the CDR3 is 15 residues. DNA of the CDR3: TGTGCCAGCAATTCTCGGGGTAGCTCCTACAATGAGCAGTTCTTC. Protein: CASNSRGSSYNEQFF.

The chain joins TRBV5-1 to TRBJ2-1, with 9 bases matching TRBD2. V lost 2 bases, J lost 5 bases, and 14 bases stayed unmatched. Germline V gene lookup returns CDR1 SGHRS and CDR2 YFSETQ. The CDR3 is 18 amino acids. CDR3 DNA: TGCGCCAGCAGCTTACTTGTAATAGGTCTAGCGGGAAACAATGAGCAGTTCTTC. Translated, it gives CASSLLVIGLAGNNEQFF.

This rearrangement joins TRBV18 to TRBJ2-2; 8 bases fit TRBD1. This CDR3 contains 16 residues. Trimming cost V 4 bases and J 2 bases; bases outside gene matches: 6. Germline V gene sequence: CDR1 KGHSH, CDR2 LQKENI. The CDR3 coding sequence is TGTGCCAGCTCACGTGGACAGGGAACCAACACCGGGGAGCTGTTTTTT. This sequence encodes CASSRGQGTNTGELFF.

J is TRBJ1-1 and V is TRBV12-3 or TRBV12-4, with D unclear. V lost 6 bases, J lost 2 bases, and 10 bases lay in between. The CDR3 runs 13 residues. Here the CDR3 reads CASRTTENTEAFF. DNA of the CDR3: TGTGCCAGCAGGACTACAGAAAACACTGAAGCTTTCTTT.

In its sample, this clone was seen a few times. V is TRBV27 and J is TRBJ1-1, with TRBD1 matching over 10 bases. CDR3 size: 15 residues. The junction had 4 bases not matched to a gene; V was cut back by 4 bases and J by 2 bases. Germline V CDR1 and CDR2: MNHEY, SMNVEV (reference sequence). CDR3 bases: TGTGCCAGCAGTTCCTCGACAGGGGGCAACACTGAAGCTTTCTTT. It encodes CASSSSTGGNTEAFF.

This CDR3 reads CASSDMEQGTTGELFF. In DNA, the CDR3 is TGTGCCAGCAGTGACATGGAACAGGGGACCACCGGGGAGCTGTTTTTT. The gene calls are TRBV6-4 and TRBJ2-2, with 7 bases lining up with TRBD1. This CDR3 is 16 amino acids long. Per the germline V gene, CDR1 is MRHNA and CDR2 is SNTAGT. The junction had 7 bases not matched to a gene; V was cut back by 2 bases and J by 4 bases.

The chain couples TRBV27 to TRBJ2-1; 10 positions agree with TRBD2. Germline trimming cut 5 bases from V and 2 bases from J; bases unmatched to any gene: 0. Looked up from germline, CDR1 is MNHEY and CDR2 is SMNVEV (reference sequence). This CDR3 is built from 14 residues. The DNA of the CDR3 is TGTGCCAGCAGTCTAGCGGGAGCCTACAATGAGCAGTTCTTC. This codes for CASSLAGAYNEQFF.

The chain uses TRBV11-3 and TRBJ2-1; 10 bases fit TRBD1. The germline gives CDR1 SGHNT, CDR2 YENEEA. The length of the CDR3 is 20 residues. The trim removed 1 base at V and 3 bases at J, leaving 15 bases unmatched. The DNA of the CDR3 is TGTGCCAGCAGCTTAGGTTGGACAGGGGGTTTAGGCGTCGACTACAATGAGCAGTTCTTC. It yields the protein CASSLGWTGGLGVDYNEQFF.

This clone was observed a single time. This chain uses TRBV7-2 with TRBJ1-2; a weak D match, TRBD1 (6 bases). Between the trimmed V and J ends, which lost 4 bases and 4 bases, there was a span of 16 bases. CDR3 length: 15 residues. Germline V lookup: CDR1 SGHTA, CDR2 FQGNSA. The CDR3 spells CASSSDSRLAYGYTF. The DNA for the CDR3 is TGTGCCAGCAGCTCGGACAGCCGCTTGGCCTATGGCTACACCTTC.

This sequence joins TRBV15 and TRBJ2-1; possibly TRBD1 for D (6 bases). Per the germline V gene, CDR1 is LNHNV and CDR2 is YYDKDF (reference sequence). This CDR3 spans 18 amino acids. Trimming removed 0 bases from V and 2 bases from J, with 17 bases in between. Here the CDR3 reads CATSRDQGAGVTYNEQFF. In DNA, the CDR3 is TGTGCCACCAGCAGAGATCAAGGGGCAGGGGTAACCTACAATGAGCAGTTCTTC.

The chain joins TRBV3-1 (or the pseudogene TRBV3-2) to TRBJ2-1; no firm D call. Trimming left V 1 base short and J 0 bases short, with 10 bases between. The CDR3 has 16 amino acids. From germline, CDR1 is LGHDT and CDR2 YNNKEL (reference sequence). The CDR3 loop reads CASSQVLVSSYNEQFF. The CDR3 region has the DNA TGTGCCAGCAGCCAAGTTTTGGTTAGCTCCTACAATGAGCAGTTCTTC.

V is TRBV6-6 and J is TRBJ2-6; D unresolved. CDR3 length: 15 residues. V lost 5 bases and J 0 bases, leaving 8 bases between the germline ends. CDR1 is MNHNY, CDR2 SVGAGI, per germline (reference sequence). The CDR3 bases are TGTGCCAGCAGTCGTGGCAGCTCTGGGGCCAACGTCCTGACTTTC. This translates into CASSRGSSGANVLTF.

The V gene is TRBV30, the J gene TRBJ2-4, with 13 bases matching TRBD2. This CDR3 contains 13 residues. Germline CDR1 and CDR2: GTSNPN and SVGIG (reference sequence). The junction had 0 bases not matched to a gene; V was cut back by 3 bases and J by 7 bases. CDR3 DNA: TGTGCCTGGAGGGGACTAGCGGGGAACATTCAGTACTTC. Protein: CAWRGLAGNIQYF.

The chain carries TRBV19 and TRBJ2-3; D may be TRBD2 (6 bases). Looked up from germline, CDR1 is LNHDA and CDR2 is SQIVND (reference sequence). Trimming shortened V by 5 bases and J by 0 bases, and 12 bases separated the two germline ends. CDR3 length: 15 amino acids. The CDR3 spells CASSWTISSTDTQYF. Here the CDR3 DNA reads TGTGCCAGTAGTTGGACTATTTCTAGCACAGATACGCAGTATTTT. Drawing the rest from reference TRBV19 and TRBJ2-3, the complete variable domain is DGGITQSPKYLFRKEGQNVTLSCEQNLNHDAMYWYRQDPGQGLRLIYYSQIVNDFQKGDIAEGYSVSREKKESFPLTVTSAQKNPTAFYLCASSWTISSTDTQYFGPGTRLTVL.

The chain couples TRBV14 to TRBJ2-3, with a weak D call TRBD2 (6 bases). The germline V gene encodes CDR1 SGHDN and CDR2 FVKESK. V lost 5 bases and J 4 bases, leaving 16 bases between the germline ends. The CDR3 covers 15 residues. The CDR3 DNA reads TGTGCCAGCAGCGATAATTCGCGGGGACCAGATACGCAGTATTTT. It yields the protein CASSDNSRGPDTQYF.

The chain joins TRBV14 to TRBJ2-7, with unresolved D. Germline lookup yields CDR1 SGHDN and CDR2 FVKESK. Trimming pared 0 bases from V and 6 bases from J, leaving 15 bases between. This CDR3 contains 15 residues. The DNA of the CDR3 is TGTGCCAGCAGCCAAGATGTGCGGTCCCGCCCCGAGCAGTACTTC. It translates to CASSQDVRSRPEQYF.

This clone showed up just once. The J gene is TRBJ2-2, the V gene TRBV10-3; 12 nucleotides line up with TRBD2. The V gene end was trimmed by 9 bases and the J gene end by 1 base; junction bases not matched to a gene: 9. The CDR3 covers 17 residues. CDR1 ENHRY and CDR2 SYGVKD come from the germline V gene. Here the CDR3 DNA reads TGTGCCATTCAGACTAGCGGGAGACAGAGGAACACCGGGGAGCTGTTTTTT. This sequence encodes CAIQTSGRQRNTGELFF.

The gene calls are TRBV5-4 and TRBJ2-3; possibly TRBD2 for D (6 bases). The CDR3 has 12 amino acids. Germline loops: CDR1 SGHNT, CDR2 YYREEE (reference sequence). V was pared by 0 bases and J by 12 bases, with 11 bases between. The CDR3 DNA is TGTGCCAGCAGCTTGGCGGGACTGCCCCAGTATTTT. It encodes CASSLAGLPQYF.

CDR3 nucleotides: TGTGCCAGCAGCTTACTACAGGGGGGGTCGACTGAAGCTTTCTTT. Amino acids: CASSLLQGGSTEAFF. V is TRBV7-8 and J is TRBJ1-1, with 8 bases matching TRBD1. Germline V gives CDR1 SGHVS, CDR2 FQNEAQ. The V gene end was trimmed by 2 bases and the J gene end by 5 bases; junction bases not matched to a gene: 7. This CDR3 contains 15 residues.

The chain recombines TRBV7-2 with TRBJ2-5; D gene uncertain. Trimming shortened V by 5 bases and J by 3 bases, and 10 bases separated the two germline ends. Germline CDR1 is SGHTA and CDR2 is FQGNSA. The CDR3 is made up of 13 amino acids. CDR3 in DNA: TGTGCCAGCAGCCCTACTCGGGAAGAGACCCAGTACTTC. This codes for CASSPTREETQYF.

The chain employs TRBV5-4 and TRBJ1-1; D possibly corresponds to TRBD1 (5 bases). The germline gives CDR1 SGHNT, CDR2 YYREEE (reference sequence). The CDR3 is made up of 15 amino acids. V lost 4 bases to trimming and J lost 5 bases, with 18 bases between them. CDR3 nucleotide sequence: TGTGCCAGCAGCCATCCGCAATGGGCAGGGACTGAAGCTTTCTTT. Translating gives CASSHPQWAGTEAFF.

The chain carries TRBV7-2 and TRBJ2-7; D might be TRBD2 (6 bases). The V end lost 1 base, the J end lost 7 bases, and 17 bases lay between the germline ends. Looked up from germline, CDR1 is SGHTA and CDR2 is FQGNSA. This CDR3 region has 15 residues. The CDR3, as DNA: TGTGCCAGCAGCTTAGAACGGGGGTGGGCAGAAGAGCAGTACTTC. This translates into CASSLERGWAEEQYF.

The V gene is TRBV7-8, the J gene TRBJ1-1; D is possibly TRBD1 (6 bases). The CDR3 extends over 12 amino acids. Germline CDR1 SGHVS, CDR2 FQNEAQ. The ends were cut back, 5 bases at V and 7 bases at J, with 11 bases in the middle. The CDR3 protein is CASSQTGYEAFF. The CDR3 DNA sequence: TGTGCCAGCAGCCAGACAGGTTATGAAGCTTTCTTT.

The V gene is TRBV15, the J gene TRBJ2-7; tentatively, D is TRBD2 (5 bases). Trimming left V 0 bases short and J 3 bases short, with 12 bases between. Germline loops: CDR1 LNHNV, CDR2 YYDKDF (reference sequence). CDR3 length: 15 residues. This CDR3 reads CATSRDRSGIYEQYF. CDR3 DNA: TGTGCCACCAGCAGAGATCGTTCGGGGATCTACGAGCAGTACTTC.

This chain links TRBV2 with TRBJ2-5; D remains ambiguous. This CDR3 contains 14 residues. V lost 5 bases and J lost 2, with 12 bases in between. The germline gives CDR1 SNHLY, CDR2 FYNNEI. The CDR3, as DNA: TGTGCCAGCAGTAGAACGGGTCGGCAAGAGACCCAGTACTTC. Encoded protein: CASSRTGRQETQYF.

The J gene is TRBJ1-4, the V gene TRBV9; TRBD1 aligns across 9 bases. The germline CDR1 and CDR2 sequences are SGDLS and YYNGEE. The CDR3 consists of 15 residues. After removal of 4 bases from V and 6 bases from J, the junction contained 7 bases not matched to a gene. The DNA for the CDR3 is TGTGCCAGCAGCCCCAGGACAGGGGATTATGAAAAACTGTTTTTT. Its translation: CASSPRTGDYEKLFF.

The J gene is TRBJ2-1, the V gene TRBV7-9; weak D call: TRBD2 (6 bases). CDR3 size: 16 residues. V dropped 0 bases and J dropped 2 bases, with 11 bases sitting between them. Looked up from germline, CDR1 is SEHNR and CDR2 is FQNEAQ (reference sequence). CDR3 DNA sequence: TGTGCCAGCAGCTTAGCGGGAGGATTGGCCTACAATGAGCAGTTCTTC. Protein: CASSLAGGLAYNEQFF.

The rearrangement uses TRBV2 and TRBJ1-1, with 7 bases lining up with TRBD1. J lost 8 bases, V lost 4 bases, and 4 bases had no gene match. CDR3 size: 12 residues. In germline, CDR1 is SNHLY, CDR2 FYNNEI. The CDR3 sequence is CASSGQGVEAFF. The CDR3 region has the DNA TGTGCCAGCAGTGGGCAGGGGGTGGAAGCTTTCTTT. Full variable domain (outside the CDR3, taken from reference TRBV2 and TRBJ1-1): EPEVTQTPSHQVTQMGQEVILRCVPISNHLYFYWYRQILGQKVEFLVSFYNNEISEKSEIFDDQFSVERPDGSNFTLKIRSTKLEDSAMYFCASSGQGVEAFFGQGTRLTVV.

The chain is built from TRBV19 and TRBJ2-5; TRBD2 is a possible D gene (5 bases). The CDR3 contains 14 residues. Germline CDR1 and CDR2: LNHDA and SQIVND (reference sequence). V lost 3 bases and J 0 bases, leaving 8 bases between the germline ends. The CDR3 bases are TGTGCCAGTAGTATCGGGGAGAACCAAGAGACCCAGTACTTC. Protein sequence: CASSIGENQETQYF. The complete variable domain, with remaining parts taken from reference TRBV19 and TRBJ2-5, reads DGGITQSPKYLFRKEGQNVTLSCEQNLNHDAMYWYRQDPGQGLRLIYYSQIVNDFQKGDIAEGYSVSREKKESFPLTVTSAQKNPTAFYLCASSIGENQETQYFGPGTRLLVL.